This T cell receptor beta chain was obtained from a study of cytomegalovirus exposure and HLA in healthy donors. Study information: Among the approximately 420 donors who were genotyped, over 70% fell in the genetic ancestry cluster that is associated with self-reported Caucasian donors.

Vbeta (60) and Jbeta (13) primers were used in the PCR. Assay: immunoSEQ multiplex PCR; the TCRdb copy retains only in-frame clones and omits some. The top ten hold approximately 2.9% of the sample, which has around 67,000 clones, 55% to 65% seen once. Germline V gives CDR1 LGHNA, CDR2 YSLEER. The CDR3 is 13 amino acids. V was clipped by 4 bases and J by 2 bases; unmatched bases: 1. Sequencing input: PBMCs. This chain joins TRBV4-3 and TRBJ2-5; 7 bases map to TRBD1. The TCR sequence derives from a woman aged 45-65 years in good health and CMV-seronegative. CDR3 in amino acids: CASSRQGQETQYF. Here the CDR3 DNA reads TGCGCCAGCAGCCGACAGGGTCAAGAGACCCAGTACTTC.